This T cell receptor (beta chain) stems from a study of T cells after yellow fever vaccination. On the study more broadly: Fractions low in cell number were prepared with SMART-Seq v4 Ultra Low Input. Study-wide findings and caveats: Detected again after the booster were most primary-vaccination clones, at 95% to 96% CD4 and 80% to 90% CD8.

This clonotype turned up a few times. Its target is unknown. Germline V CDR1 and CDR2: SGHRS, YFSETQ. Trimming shortened V by 4 bases and J by 0 bases, and 17 bases separated the two germline ends. The CDR3 has 18 residues. MiXCR was run by TCRdb on the 5' RACE reads, yielding one entry per CDR3 protein. The sample shows 300,000 or so distinct CDR3 sequences, about an eighth of them seen only once. The chain combines TRBV5-1 with TRBJ2-6; D gene uncertain. The sample in question was CD4+ T cells sorted from PBMCs, obtained 45 days after the yellow fever booster vaccination. The source is a man aged 25 to 40 who received the YFV17D yellow fever vaccine. In DNA, the CDR3 is TGCGCCAGCAGCGGGATAAGTCCTCTAACCTCTGGGGCCAACGTCCTGACTTTC. It is translated as CASSGISPLTSGANVLTF.